This T cell receptor (beta chain) was identified during a study of shared clonotypes between healthy human individuals. Trimming took 2 bases from V and 2 from J, leaving 14 bases between them. The CDR3 length is 16 residues. The germline V gene encodes CDR1 SGHDT and CDR2 YYEEEE. Only one count was recorded for this clone. Repertoires were generated with immunoSEQ multiplex PCR, while TCRdb's copy carries only in-frame clones and drops some. The repertoire holds 1.5 million to 2.5 million clones, with about 95% as singletons. Terminally differentiated effector memory CD45RA+ cells were excluded by CCR7 positive selection of CD45RO-negative cells.

Sequenced input: naive CD8+ T cells sorted from blood. The TCR sequence derives from a man between 18 and 29 years old in good health. The J gene is TRBJ1-5, the V gene TRBV5-6, with a weak D call TRBD1 (6 bases). CDR3 coding DNA: TGTGCCAGCAGCTTTTATCCCGCAGGGGGCAATCAGCCCCAGCATTTT. Its translation: CASSFYPAGGNQPQHF.